This T cell receptor (beta chain) was found in a study of Ad26.COV2.S vaccination and SARS-CoV-2 variants. Background on the study: Ad26.COV2.S shots went into the muscle once or twice, 56 days apart.

J lost 5 bases, V lost 0 bases, and 9 bases had no gene match. The CDR3 extends over 17 amino acids. CDR1 SGHTA and CDR2 FQGNSA come from the germline V gene. Comments on this clone: Its antigen is not known.

Here immunoSEQ multiplex PCR was the method, and the copy in TCRdb shows in-frame clones only, minus some. The sample holds some 250,000 clones; around 89% are singletons and the top ten take around 10%. Findings and caveats of the study: Substantial response breadth was reportedly seen for spike-specific CD8+ and CD4+ T cells after vaccination. Vaccinees displayed broader spike-specific TCR repertoires than placebo recipients. Recipients of vaccine and of placebo showed similar breadth of their non-spike TCR repertoires.

As to treatment: some 20 received Ad26.COV2.S at low or high dose, single or two shots; five or six received placebo; per-sample allocation not given. Samples analyzed were those drawn on day 63 after the first vaccine or placebo injection. This sample comprised peripheral blood, obtained in a trial of Ad26.COV2.S vaccine versus placebo. The V and J genes are TRBV7-2 and TRBJ2-3; TRBD2 matches 9 bases. The source of this sequence is a person aged 18-65 years who received the Ad26.COV2.S COVID-19 vaccine or a placebo. CDR3 coding DNA: TGTGCCAGCAGCTTAGCGACCGCGGGAGGGCCGGGAGATACGCAGTATTTT. Amino acids: CASSLATAGGPGDTQYF.